The sequence of this T cell receptor beta chain was determined in a study of T cell responses to AZD1222 COVID-19 vaccine. About the research overall: Whether given at about 4 or about 12 weeks, second doses were pooled.

CDR3 length: 16 residues. CDR1 is LNHDA and CDR2 is SQIVND in the germline V gene (reference sequence). With 3 bases removed from V and 1 base from J, the gap between germline ends came to 14 bases. Generated by immunoSEQ multiplex PCR, the TCRdb table keeps only in-frame clones and is missing some. The table lists fewer than 110,000 clones, over 70% of them singletons. This material consisted of peripheral blood, taken on day 0 of AZD1222 vaccination. This clonotype originated in an adult in good health. The chain has TRBV19 and TRBJ2-3, with D tentatively TRBD2 (6 bases). CDR3 sequence reads: CASSIGSSAGTDTQYF. The CDR3 DNA follows: TGTGCCAGTAGTATCGGGTCTAGCGCGGGCACAGATACGCAGTATTTT.